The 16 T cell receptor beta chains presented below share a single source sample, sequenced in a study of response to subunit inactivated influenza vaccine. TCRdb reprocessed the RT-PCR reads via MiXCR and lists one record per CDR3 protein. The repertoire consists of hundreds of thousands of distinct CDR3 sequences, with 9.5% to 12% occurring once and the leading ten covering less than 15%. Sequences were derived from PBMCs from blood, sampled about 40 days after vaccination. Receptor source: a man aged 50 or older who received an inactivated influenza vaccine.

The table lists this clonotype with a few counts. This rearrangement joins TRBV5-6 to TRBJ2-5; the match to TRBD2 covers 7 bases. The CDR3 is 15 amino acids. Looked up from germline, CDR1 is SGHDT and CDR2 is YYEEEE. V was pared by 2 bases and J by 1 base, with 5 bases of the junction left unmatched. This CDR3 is CASSFGLGLQETQYF. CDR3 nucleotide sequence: TGTGCCAGCAGCTTCGGACTAGGACTCCAAGAGACCCAGTACTTC.

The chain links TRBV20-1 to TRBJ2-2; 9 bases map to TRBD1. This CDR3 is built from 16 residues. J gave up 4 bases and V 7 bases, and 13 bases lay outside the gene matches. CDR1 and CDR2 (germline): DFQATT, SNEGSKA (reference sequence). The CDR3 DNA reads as TGCAGTGTTAGGGGGTGGGGACAGGGCTCCACCGGGGAGCTGTTTTTT. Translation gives CSVRGWGQGSTGELFF.

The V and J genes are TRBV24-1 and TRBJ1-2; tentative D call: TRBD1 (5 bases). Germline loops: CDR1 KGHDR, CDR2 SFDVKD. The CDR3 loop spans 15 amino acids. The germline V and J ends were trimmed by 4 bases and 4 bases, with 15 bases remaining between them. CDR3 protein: CATSDPGTAVYGYTF. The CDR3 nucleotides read TGTGCCACCAGTGACCCCGGGACCGCTGTCTATGGCTACACCTTC.

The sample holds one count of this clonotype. In DNA form, the CDR3 reads TGTGCCATCAGCCCTGGGCCTTACTACAATGAGCAGTTCTTC. Amino acid sequence: CAISPGPYYNEQFF. J is TRBJ2-1 and V is TRBV10-3, with no clear D. V lost 6 bases, J lost 3 bases, and 12 bases lay in between. The CDR3 length is 14 residues. Germline V gene sequence: CDR1 ENHRY, CDR2 SYGVKD.

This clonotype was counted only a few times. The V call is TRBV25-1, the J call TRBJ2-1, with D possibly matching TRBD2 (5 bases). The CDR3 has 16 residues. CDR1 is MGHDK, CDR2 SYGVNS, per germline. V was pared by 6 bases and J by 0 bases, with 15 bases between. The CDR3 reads CASSPLSGSSYNEQFF. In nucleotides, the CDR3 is TGTGCCAGCAGCCCCCTCTCGGGGAGCTCCTACAATGAGCAGTTCTTC.

The CDR3 region is CASSGAGQGLKETQYF. CDR3 bases: TGTGCCAGCAGCGGAGCAGGACAGGGATTAAAAGAGACCCAGTACTTC. This sequence joins TRBV7-2 and TRBJ2-5, with TRBD1 matching 8 bases. In germline, CDR1 is SGHTA, CDR2 FQGNSA. The ends lost 5 bases at V and 3 bases at J; junction bases unmatched: 11. The CDR3 contains 16 residues.

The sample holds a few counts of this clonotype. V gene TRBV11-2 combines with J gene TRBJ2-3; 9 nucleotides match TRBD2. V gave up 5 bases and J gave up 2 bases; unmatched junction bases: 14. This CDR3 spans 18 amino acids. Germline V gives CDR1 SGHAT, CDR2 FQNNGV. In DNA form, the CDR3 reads TGTGCCAGCAGCGGACGAGGGGTAGCGGGGGCCGTCACAGATACGCAGTATTTT. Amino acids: CASSGRGVAGAVTDTQYF. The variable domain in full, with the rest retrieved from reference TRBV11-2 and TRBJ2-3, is EAGVAQSPRYKIIEKRQSVAFWCNPISGHATLYWYQQILGQGPKLLIQFQNNGVVDDSQLPKDRFSAERLKGVDSTLKIQPAKLEDSAVYLCASSGRGVAGAVTDTQYFGPGTRLTVL.

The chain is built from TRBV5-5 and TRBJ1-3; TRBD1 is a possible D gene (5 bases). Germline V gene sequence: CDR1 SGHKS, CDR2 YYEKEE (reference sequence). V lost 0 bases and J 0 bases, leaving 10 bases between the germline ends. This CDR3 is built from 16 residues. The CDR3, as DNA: TGTGCCAGCAGCTTGGCGGGACTAAGCTCTGGAAACACCATATATTTT. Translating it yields CASSLAGLSSGNTIYF.

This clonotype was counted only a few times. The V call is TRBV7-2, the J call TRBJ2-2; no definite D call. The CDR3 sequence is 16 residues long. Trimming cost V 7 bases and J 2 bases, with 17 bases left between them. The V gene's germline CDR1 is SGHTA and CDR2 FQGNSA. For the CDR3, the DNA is TGTGCCAGCACCCAAGGTCGCCGGGTCAACACCGGGGAGCTGTTTTTT. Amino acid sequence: CASTQGRRVNTGELFF.

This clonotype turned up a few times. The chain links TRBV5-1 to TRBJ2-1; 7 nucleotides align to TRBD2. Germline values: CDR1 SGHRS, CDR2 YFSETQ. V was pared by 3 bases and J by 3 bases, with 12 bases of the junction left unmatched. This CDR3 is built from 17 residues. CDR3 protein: CASSSYLGAGFYNEQFF. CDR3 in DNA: TGCGCCAGCAGCTCCTACTTGGGAGCGGGGTTCTACAATGAGCAGTTCTTC.

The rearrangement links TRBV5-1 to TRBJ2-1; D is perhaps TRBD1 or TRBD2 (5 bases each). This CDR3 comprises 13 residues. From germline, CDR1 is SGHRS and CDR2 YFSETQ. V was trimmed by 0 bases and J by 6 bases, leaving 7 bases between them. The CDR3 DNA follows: TGCGCCAGCAGCTTGGGGGGGACCAATGAGCAGTTCTTC. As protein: CASSLGGTNEQFF.

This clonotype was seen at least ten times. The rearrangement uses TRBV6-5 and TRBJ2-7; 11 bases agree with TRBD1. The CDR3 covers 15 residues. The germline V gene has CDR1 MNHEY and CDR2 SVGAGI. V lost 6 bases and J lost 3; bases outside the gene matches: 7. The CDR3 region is CASRHSGTGGYEQYF. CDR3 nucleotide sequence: TGTGCCAGCAGACACTCCGGGACAGGGGGCTACGAGCAGTACTTC.

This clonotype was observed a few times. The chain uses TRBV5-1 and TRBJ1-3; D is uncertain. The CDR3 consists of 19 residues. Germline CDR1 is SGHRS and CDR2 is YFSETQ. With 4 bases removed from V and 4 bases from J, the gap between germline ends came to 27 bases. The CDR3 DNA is TGCGCCAGCAGCCCCCACCCCCCGGGATCCCCGATCCGAGGAAACACCATATATTTT. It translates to CASSPHPPGSPIRGNTIYF.

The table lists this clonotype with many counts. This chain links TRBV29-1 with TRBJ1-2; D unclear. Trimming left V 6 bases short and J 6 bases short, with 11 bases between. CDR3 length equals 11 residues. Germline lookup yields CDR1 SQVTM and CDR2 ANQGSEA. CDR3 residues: CSVQQYNGYTF. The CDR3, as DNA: TGCAGCGTGCAACAATACAATGGCTACACCTTC.

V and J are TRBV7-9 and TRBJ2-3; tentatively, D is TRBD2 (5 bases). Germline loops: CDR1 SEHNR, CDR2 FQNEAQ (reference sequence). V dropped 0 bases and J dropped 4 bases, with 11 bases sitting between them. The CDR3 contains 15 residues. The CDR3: CASSLAGVYADTQYF. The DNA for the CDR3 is TGTGCCAGCAGCTTAGCGGGAGTGTACGCAGATACGCAGTATTTT.

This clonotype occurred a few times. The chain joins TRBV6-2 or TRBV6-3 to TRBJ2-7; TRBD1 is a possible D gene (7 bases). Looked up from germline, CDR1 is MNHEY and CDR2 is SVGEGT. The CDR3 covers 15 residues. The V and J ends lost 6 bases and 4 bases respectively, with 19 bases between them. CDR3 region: CASRRDRRERYEQYF. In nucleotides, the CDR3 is TGTGCCAGCAGGCGGGACAGACGGGAGAGGTACGAGCAGTACTTC.